This T cell receptor (beta chain) was sequenced during a study of T cells in Graves' hyperthyroidism and ophthalmopathy. The CDR3 totals 16 residues. V lost 1 base to trimming and J lost 7 bases; unmatched junction nucleotides: 6. Germline CDR1 is MGHDK and CDR2 is SYGVNS. This clonotype was recorded at least ten times. Its antigen is not known. Ophthalmopathy patients showed a Clinical Activity Score of at least 3, NOSPECS grade of at least 4 and duration under 3 months. Those patients with uncontrolled infection, other autoimmune disease, pregnancy or lactation were excluded. Study-level results: Most clonotypes expanded in thyroid above 0.001 were likewise present in blood.

Amplification of TCR beta CDR3 regions was performed using RNA transcripts as template. TCR CDR3 regions were first amplified by RT-PCR with HTBI primers. TCRdb ran MiXCR on the multiplex PCR reads and lists one entry per CDR3 protein. This sample carries over 450,000 distinct CDR3 sequences, 15% to 20% of them seen once, and the ten largest clones take around 17%. The gene calls are TRBV25-1 and TRBJ1-5; 11 positions match TRBD1. The specimen sequenced was blood. The sequence came from a woman between 18 and 29 years old with Graves' ophthalmopathy. The CDR3: CASSESDRGPEQPQHF. Written as DNA, the CDR3 is TGTGCCAGCAGTGAATCGGACAGGGGGCCTGAGCAGCCCCAGCATTTT.